One and the same sample provided the 10 T cell receptor beta chains below, sequenced in a study of blood T cell repertoires in COVID-19. The repertoire was sequenced with immunoSEQ multiplex PCR; TCRdb's copy has only in-frame clones and lacks some. This table holds fewer than 250,000 clones, around 85% found once. The material sequenced was PBMCs or T cells enriched from blood (not recorded which). These receptors came from a woman aged 30 to 39 who had recovered from COVID-19.

V usage is TRBV6-6 and J usage is TRBJ1-2, with D unclear. This CDR3 comprises 11 residues. Germline lookup yields CDR1 MNHNY and CDR2 SVGAGI (reference sequence). V was pared by 10 bases and J by 8 bases, with 14 bases between. CDR3 bases: TGTGCCACCATACGCGGAGGCGGCTACACCTTC. Encoded protein: CATIRGGGYTF.

The CDR3 region has the DNA TGTGCCAGCAGACCTGGGGGGTCTGGAAACACCATATATTTT. Translation gives CASRPGGSGNTIYF. The rearrangement joins TRBV28 to TRBJ1-3, with D possibly being TRBD1 (5 bases). This CDR3 contains 14 residues. The germline V gene has CDR1 MDHEN and CDR2 SYDVKM. Trimming took 6 bases from V and 1 from J, leaving 10 bases between them.

The chain uses TRBV25-1 and TRBJ2-2, with 8 bases matching TRBD1. J gave up 4 bases and V 5 bases, and 6 bases lay outside the gene matches. Per the germline V gene, CDR1 is MGHDK and CDR2 is SYGVNS. This CDR3 contains 15 residues. CDR3 sequence reads: CASSRTGLTTGELFF. The DNA of the CDR3 is TGTGCCAGCAGTCGGACAGGGCTAACCACCGGGGAGCTGTTTTTT. The full variable domain, rest sourced from reference TRBV25-1 and TRBJ2-2, is EADIYQTPRYLVIGTGKKITLECSQTMGHDKMYWYQQDPGMELHLIHYSYGVNSTEKGDLSSESTVSRIRTEHFPLTLESARPSHTSQYLCASSRTGLTTGELFFGEGSRLTVL.

The genes are TRBV14 and TRBJ1-1; D not resolved. Germline CDR1 SGHDN, CDR2 FVKESK. V was cut by 4 bases and J by 7 bases, with 19 bases left in between. The CDR3 runs 15 residues. CDR3 DNA sequence: TGTGCCAGCAGCCTCGCCCCGGGCCTACGGGGTGAAGCTTTCTTT. Residues: CASSLAPGLRGEAFF. The entire variable domain, with the rest obtained from reference TRBV14 and TRBJ1-1, is as follows: EAGVTQFPSHSVIEKGQTVTLRCDPISGHDNLYWYRRVMGKEIKFLLHFVKESKQDESGMPNNRFLAERTGGTYSTLKVQPAELEDSGVYFCASSLAPGLRGEAFFGQGTRLTVV.

The CDR3 protein is CASSQASIAGDVETQYF. In DNA form, the CDR3 reads TGTGCCAGCAGCCAAGCTTCCATCGCGGGAGATGTAGAGACCCAGTACTTC. V is TRBV4-2 and J is TRBJ2-5; 7 nucleotides line up with TRBD2. With 1 base clipped from V and 4 bases from J, the junction kept 12 bases outside the gene matches. The CDR3 has 17 residues. The V gene's germline CDR1 is LGHNA and CDR2 YNFKEQ.

The genes are TRBV24-1 and TRBJ2-1; 10 bases align to TRBD2. V lost 3 bases and J lost 4; bases outside the gene matches: 8. Per germline, CDR1 KGHDR and CDR2 SFDVKD. The CDR3 runs 17 residues. In nucleotides, the CDR3 is TGTGCCACCAGTGATGAACCGGGACTAGCGAATTACAATGAGCAGTTCTTC. It yields the protein CATSDEPGLANYNEQFF.

The chain couples TRBV18 to TRBJ1-2; 9 nucleotides line up with TRBD1. This CDR3 region has 16 residues. The germline V gene encodes CDR1 KGHSH and CDR2 LQKENI. Trimming removed 0 bases from V and 4 bases from J; junction bases left unmatched: 6. CDR3 protein: CASSPPGTGRSYGYTF. The DNA for the CDR3 is TGTGCCAGCTCACCACCCGGGACAGGGAGGTCCTATGGCTACACCTTC.

The V gene is TRBV5-8, the J gene TRBJ1-2; the D is unclear. The CDR3 consists of 11 residues. Trimming removed 4 bases at V and 4 bases at J, with 5 bases between. Germline loops: CDR1 SGHTS, CDR2 YDEGEE. The CDR3 protein is CASSEGYGYTF. Written as DNA, the CDR3 is TGTGCCAGCAGCGAGGGCTATGGCTACACCTTC.

The rearrangement uses TRBV6-1 and TRBJ1-3; D perhaps matches TRBD1 (5 bases). CDR1 is MNHNS, CDR2 SASEGT, per germline. V lost 3 bases to trimming and J lost 3 bases, with 12 bases between them. The CDR3 runs to 15 residues. CDR3 bases: TGTGCCAGCAGTGACAGGGCGATAAGTGGAAACACCATATATTTT. This encodes CASSDRAISGNTIYF.

This chain links TRBV5-4 with TRBJ2-3, with a possible D match to TRBD1 (5 bases). Between the trimmed V and J ends, which lost 8 bases and 1 base, there was a span of 17 bases. Germline V gives CDR1 SGHNT, CDR2 YYREEE (reference sequence). The CDR3 loop spans 15 amino acids. This CDR3 reads CASTSGQGRTDTQYF. CDR3 nucleotides: TGTGCCAGTACATCCGGACAAGGCCGCACAGATACGCAGTATTTT.